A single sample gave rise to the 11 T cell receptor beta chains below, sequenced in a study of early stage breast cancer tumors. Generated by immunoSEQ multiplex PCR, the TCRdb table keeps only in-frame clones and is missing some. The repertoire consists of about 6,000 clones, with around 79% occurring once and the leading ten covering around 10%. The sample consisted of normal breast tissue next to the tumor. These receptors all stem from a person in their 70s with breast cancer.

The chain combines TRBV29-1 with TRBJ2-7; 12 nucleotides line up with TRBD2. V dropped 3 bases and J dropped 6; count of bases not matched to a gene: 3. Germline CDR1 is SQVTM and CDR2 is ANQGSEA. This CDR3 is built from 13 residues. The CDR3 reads CSVDPGLAGEQYF. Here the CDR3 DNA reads TGCAGCGTTGATCCGGGACTAGCGGGCGAGCAGTACTTC.

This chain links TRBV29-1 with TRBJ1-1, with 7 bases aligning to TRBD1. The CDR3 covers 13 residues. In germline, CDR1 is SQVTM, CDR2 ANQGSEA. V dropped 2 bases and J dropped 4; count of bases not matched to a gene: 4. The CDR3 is CSVERGQSTEAFF. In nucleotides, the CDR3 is TGCAGCGTTGAAAGGGGGCAGAGCACTGAAGCTTTCTTT. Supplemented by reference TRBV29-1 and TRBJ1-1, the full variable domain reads SAVISQKPSRDICQRGTSLTIQCQVDSQVTMMFWYRQQPGQSLTLIATANQGSEATYESGFVIDKFPISRPNLTFSTLTVSNMSPEDSSIYLCSVERGQSTEAFFGQGTRLTVV.

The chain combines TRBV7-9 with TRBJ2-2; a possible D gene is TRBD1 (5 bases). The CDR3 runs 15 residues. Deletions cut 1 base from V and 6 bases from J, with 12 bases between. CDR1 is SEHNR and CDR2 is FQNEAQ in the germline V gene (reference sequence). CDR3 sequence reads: CASSLGQNSAGELFF. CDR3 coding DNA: TGTGCCAGCAGCTTAGGACAGAATAGTGCCGGGGAGCTGTTTTTT.

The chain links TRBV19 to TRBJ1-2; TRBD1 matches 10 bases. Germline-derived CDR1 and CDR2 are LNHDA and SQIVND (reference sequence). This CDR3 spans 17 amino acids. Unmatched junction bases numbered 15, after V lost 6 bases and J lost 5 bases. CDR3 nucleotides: TGTGCCAGTAGGATAAGCCTCGGGACAGGGGAACGTTATGGCTACACCTTC. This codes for CASRISLGTGERYGYTF.

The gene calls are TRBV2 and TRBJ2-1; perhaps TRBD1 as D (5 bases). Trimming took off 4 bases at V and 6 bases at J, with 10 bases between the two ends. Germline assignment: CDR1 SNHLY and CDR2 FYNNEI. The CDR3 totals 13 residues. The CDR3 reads CASSGGSRNEQFF. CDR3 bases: TGTGCCAGCAGTGGGGGCTCTCGCAATGAGCAGTTCTTC.

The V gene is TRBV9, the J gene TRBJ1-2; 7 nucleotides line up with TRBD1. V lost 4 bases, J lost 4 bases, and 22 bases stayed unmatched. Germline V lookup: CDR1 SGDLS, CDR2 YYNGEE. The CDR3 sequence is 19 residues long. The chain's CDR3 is CASSSSTRQGINTLYGYTF. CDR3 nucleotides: TGTGCCAGCAGCTCATCGACTCGACAGGGAATTAACACGCTCTATGGCTACACCTTC.

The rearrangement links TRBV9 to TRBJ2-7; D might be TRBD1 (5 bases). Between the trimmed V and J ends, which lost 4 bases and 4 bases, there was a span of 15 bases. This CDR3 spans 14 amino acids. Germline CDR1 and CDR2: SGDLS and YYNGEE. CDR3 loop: CASSPQGGSYEQYF. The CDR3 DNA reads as TGTGCCAGCAGCCCCCAGGGCGGCTCGTACGAGCAGTACTTC.

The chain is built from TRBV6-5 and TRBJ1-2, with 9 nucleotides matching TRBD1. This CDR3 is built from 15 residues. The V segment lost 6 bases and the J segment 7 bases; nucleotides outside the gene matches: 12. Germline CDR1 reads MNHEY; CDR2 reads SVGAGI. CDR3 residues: CASRFGTGFHTGYTF. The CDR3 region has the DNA TGTGCCAGCAGATTCGGGACAGGGTTTCATACTGGCTACACCTTC.

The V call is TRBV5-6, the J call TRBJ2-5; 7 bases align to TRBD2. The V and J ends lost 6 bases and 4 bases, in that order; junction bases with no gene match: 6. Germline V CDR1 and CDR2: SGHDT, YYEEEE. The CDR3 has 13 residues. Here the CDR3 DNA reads TGTGCCAGCAACCCGGGGGGAGGAGAGACCCAGTACTTC. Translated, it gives CASNPGGGETQYF.

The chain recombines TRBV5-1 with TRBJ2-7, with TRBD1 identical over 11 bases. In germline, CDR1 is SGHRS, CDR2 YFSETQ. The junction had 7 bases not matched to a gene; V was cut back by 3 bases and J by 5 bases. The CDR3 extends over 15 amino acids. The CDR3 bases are TGCGCCAGCAGCTATGGACAGGGGGCCTTTAACGAGCAGTACTTC. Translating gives CASSYGQGAFNEQYF.

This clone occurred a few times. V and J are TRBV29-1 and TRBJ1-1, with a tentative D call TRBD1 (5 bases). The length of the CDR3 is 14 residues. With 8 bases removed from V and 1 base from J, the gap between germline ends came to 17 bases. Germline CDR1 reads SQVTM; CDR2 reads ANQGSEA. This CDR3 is CSFHPRQPNTEAFF. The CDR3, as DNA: TGCAGCTTTCACCCCAGACAGCCGAACACTGAAGCTTTCTTT. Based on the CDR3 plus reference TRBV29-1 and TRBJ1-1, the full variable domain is SAVISQKPSRDICQRGTSLTIQCQVDSQVTMMFWYRQQPGQSLTLIATANQGSEATYESGFVIDKFPISRPNLTFSTLTVSNMSPEDSSIYLCSFHPRQPNTEAFFGQGTRLTVV.